The present T cell receptor (beta chain) was sequenced within a study of T-cell memory formation after mild COVID-19. A few counts support this clonotype. Trimming left V 7 bases short and J 0 bases short, with 15 bases between. Germline V gives CDR1 GTSNPN, CDR2 SVGIG (reference sequence). The CDR3 has 14 amino acids. Each CDR3 protein gets one entry after TCRdb re-called the 5' RACE reads with MiXCR. Of more than 110,000 distinct CDR3 sequences listed, 11% to 15% were seen once; the top ten hold about 26%. The material sequenced was PBMCs or a T cell subset sorted from them (not recorded which). The receptor comes from an adult woman who had mild COVID-19 (a few samples of this study predate the infection). Cell type and time point are not known. The J gene is TRBJ1-1, the V gene TRBV30; D unclear. The DNA of the CDR3 is TGTGCCTCCCGGTGGGATGGGATGAACACTGAAGCTTTCTTT. Its translation: CASRWDGMNTEAFF.